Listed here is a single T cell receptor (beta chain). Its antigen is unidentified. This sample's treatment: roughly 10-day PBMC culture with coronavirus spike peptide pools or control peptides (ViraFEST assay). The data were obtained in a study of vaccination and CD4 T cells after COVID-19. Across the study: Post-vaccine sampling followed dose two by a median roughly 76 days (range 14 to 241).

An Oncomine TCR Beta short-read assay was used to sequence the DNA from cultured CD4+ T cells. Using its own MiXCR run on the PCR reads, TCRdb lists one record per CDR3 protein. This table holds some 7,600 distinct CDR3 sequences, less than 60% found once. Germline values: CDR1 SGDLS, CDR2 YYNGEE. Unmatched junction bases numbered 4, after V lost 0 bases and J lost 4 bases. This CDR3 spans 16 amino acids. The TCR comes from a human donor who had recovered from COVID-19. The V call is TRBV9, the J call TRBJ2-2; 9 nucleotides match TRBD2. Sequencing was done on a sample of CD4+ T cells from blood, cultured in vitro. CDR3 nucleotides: TGTGCCAGCAGCGTAGGGGCGGGGGGGCCCACCGGGGAGCTGTTTTTT. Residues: CASSVGAGGPTGELFF.